This TCR beta chain was sequenced in a study of blood T cell repertoires in COVID-19. Overall study context: T cells, B-cell-depleted T cells, or PBMCs provided the cDNA or gDNA that served as material.

Germline assignment: CDR1 SGHRS and CDR2 YFSETQ. This CDR3 has 14 amino acids. Trimming removed 0 bases at V and 6 bases at J, with 13 bases between. Sequenced by immunoSEQ multiplex PCR; TCRdb stores in-frame clones only, minus some. The sample contains 270,000 or so clones, 89% of which appear only once. The chain employs TRBV5-1 and TRBJ2-7; no definite D call. Sequencing was performed on peripheral blood. The sequence derives from a middle-aged woman who had recovered from COVID-19. The CDR3 reads CASSLAVAGSEQYF. As DNA, the CDR3 is TGCGCCAGCAGCTTGGCCGTGGCAGGCAGCGAGCAGTACTTC.